A selection of T cell receptor beta chains follows, all from one sample in a study of blood T cell repertoires in COVID-19. Measured with immunoSEQ multiplex PCR; TCRdb has only the in-frame clones, and not every one. Here the sample spans approximately 270,000 clones, about 85% being singletons. The sequencing input was peripheral blood. These receptors all stem from a young man with active or convalescent COVID-19. CDR3s include the opening cysteine and the closing phenylalanine or tryptophan. A D gene is named only where the DNA matches it firmly. The listing skips clone size in some rows; elsewhere it reads once, few, many or a size class.

>NA|NA|TRBJ2-7|TRBV20-1
TGCAGTGCTCCAGACTCCTACGAGCAGTACTTC
CSAPDSYEQYF
>TRBD2|NA|TRBJ2-1|TRBV29-1
TGCAGCGTTGTTCTGGGTGGTACTAGCGGGGTTAACTCCTACAATGAGCAGTTCTTC
CSVVLGGTSGVNSYNEQFF
>NA|once|TRBJ2-5|TRBV12-3/TRBV12-4
TGTGCCAGCAGCCAACTAGGGGAGACCCAGTACTTC
CASSQLGETQYF
>TRBD2|once|TRBJ2-7|TRBV27
TGTGCCAGCAGTTTATATCTAGCGGGGCCCTACGAGCAGTACTTC
CASSLYLAGPYEQYF
>TRBD2|NA|TRBJ2-1|TRBV10-3
TGTGCCATCAGTAGCGATTGGGAGCGGGGGACGAATGAGCAGTTCTTC
CAISSDWERGTNEQFF
>NA|NA|TRBJ1-1|TRBV7-9
TGTGCCAGCAGCCCGTCTGTCAACACTGAAGCTTTCTTT
CASSPSVNTEAFF
>NA|NA|TRBJ1-2|TRBV7-2
TGTGCCAGCAGCTTAGATCGCAGGACTAACTATGGCTACACCTTC
CASSLDRRTNYGYTF
>NA|NA|TRBJ1-1|TRBV5-1
TGCGCCAGCAGCCCTCTGGGAGGCGCGAACACTGAAGCTTTCTTT
CASSPLGGANTEAFF
>NA|NA|TRBJ1-1|TRBV2
TGTGCCAGCAGTTACCCTACGGGGGGTACTGAAGCTTTCTTT
CASSYPTGGTEAFF
>NA|NA|TRBJ2-7|TRBV15
TGTGCCACCAGCAGCAGGATCTCCTACGAGCAGTACTTC
CATSSRISYEQYF
>TRBD2|NA|TRBJ2-7|TRBV2
TGTGCCAGCAGTGAAACCACGGGACTAGCGGGCCACGAGCAGTACTTC
CASSETTGLAGHEQYF
>NA|NA|TRBJ1-2|TRBV2
TGTGCCAGCAGTGTACAGGGCTTTGGCTACACCTTC
CASSVQGFGYTF
>TRBD1|NA|TRBJ1-6|TRBV28
TGTGCCAGCAGTCAAATACAGGGGTTAAATTCACCCCTCCACTTT
CASSQIQGLNSPLHF